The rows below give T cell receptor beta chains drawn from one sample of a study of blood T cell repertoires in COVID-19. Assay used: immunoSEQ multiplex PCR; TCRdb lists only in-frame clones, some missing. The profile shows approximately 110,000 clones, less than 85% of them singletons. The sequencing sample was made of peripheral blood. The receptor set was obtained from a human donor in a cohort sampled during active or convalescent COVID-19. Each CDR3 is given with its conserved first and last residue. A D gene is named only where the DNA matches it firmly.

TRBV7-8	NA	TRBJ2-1	CASSQTSSWRANEQFF	TGTGCCAGCAGCCAGACGTCTAGCTGGAGGGCTAATGAGCAGTTCTTC
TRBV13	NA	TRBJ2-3	CASRTGGTDTQYF	TGTGCCAGCAGGACAGGCGGCACAGATACGCAGTATTTT
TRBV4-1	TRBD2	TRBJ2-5	CASSQGLASETQYF	TGCGCCAGCAGCCAAGGACTAGCGTCGGAGACCCAGTACTTC
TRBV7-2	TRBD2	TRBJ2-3	CASSLAPLAAGVDTQYF	TGTGCCAGCAGCTTAGCTCCTCTAGCGGCGGGGGTGGATACGCAGTATTTT
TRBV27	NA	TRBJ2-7	CASSFYAGRGYEQYF	TGTGCCAGCAGTTTCTATGCAGGACGGGGCTACGAGCAGTACTTC
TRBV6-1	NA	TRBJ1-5	CASSKAIPDSSNQPQHF	TGTGCCAGCAGTAAAGCCATACCGGACAGTAGCAATCAGCCCCAGCATTTT
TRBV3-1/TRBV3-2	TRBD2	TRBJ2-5	CASSPRFLAGGRETQYF	TGTGCCAGCAGCCCCCGGTTTTTAGCGGGTGGGAGAGAGACCCAGTACTTC
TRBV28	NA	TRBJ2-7	CASSFRNRDEQYF	TGTGCCAGCAGTTTCCGGAACAGGGATGAGCAGTACTTC
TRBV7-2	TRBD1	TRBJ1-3	CASSARTGLDTIYF	TGTGCCAGCAGCGCTCGGACAGGTCTGGACACCATATATTTT
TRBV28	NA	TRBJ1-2	CASSLSPRVYGYTF	TGTGCCAGCAGTTTATCTCCCAGGGTCTATGGCTACACCTTC